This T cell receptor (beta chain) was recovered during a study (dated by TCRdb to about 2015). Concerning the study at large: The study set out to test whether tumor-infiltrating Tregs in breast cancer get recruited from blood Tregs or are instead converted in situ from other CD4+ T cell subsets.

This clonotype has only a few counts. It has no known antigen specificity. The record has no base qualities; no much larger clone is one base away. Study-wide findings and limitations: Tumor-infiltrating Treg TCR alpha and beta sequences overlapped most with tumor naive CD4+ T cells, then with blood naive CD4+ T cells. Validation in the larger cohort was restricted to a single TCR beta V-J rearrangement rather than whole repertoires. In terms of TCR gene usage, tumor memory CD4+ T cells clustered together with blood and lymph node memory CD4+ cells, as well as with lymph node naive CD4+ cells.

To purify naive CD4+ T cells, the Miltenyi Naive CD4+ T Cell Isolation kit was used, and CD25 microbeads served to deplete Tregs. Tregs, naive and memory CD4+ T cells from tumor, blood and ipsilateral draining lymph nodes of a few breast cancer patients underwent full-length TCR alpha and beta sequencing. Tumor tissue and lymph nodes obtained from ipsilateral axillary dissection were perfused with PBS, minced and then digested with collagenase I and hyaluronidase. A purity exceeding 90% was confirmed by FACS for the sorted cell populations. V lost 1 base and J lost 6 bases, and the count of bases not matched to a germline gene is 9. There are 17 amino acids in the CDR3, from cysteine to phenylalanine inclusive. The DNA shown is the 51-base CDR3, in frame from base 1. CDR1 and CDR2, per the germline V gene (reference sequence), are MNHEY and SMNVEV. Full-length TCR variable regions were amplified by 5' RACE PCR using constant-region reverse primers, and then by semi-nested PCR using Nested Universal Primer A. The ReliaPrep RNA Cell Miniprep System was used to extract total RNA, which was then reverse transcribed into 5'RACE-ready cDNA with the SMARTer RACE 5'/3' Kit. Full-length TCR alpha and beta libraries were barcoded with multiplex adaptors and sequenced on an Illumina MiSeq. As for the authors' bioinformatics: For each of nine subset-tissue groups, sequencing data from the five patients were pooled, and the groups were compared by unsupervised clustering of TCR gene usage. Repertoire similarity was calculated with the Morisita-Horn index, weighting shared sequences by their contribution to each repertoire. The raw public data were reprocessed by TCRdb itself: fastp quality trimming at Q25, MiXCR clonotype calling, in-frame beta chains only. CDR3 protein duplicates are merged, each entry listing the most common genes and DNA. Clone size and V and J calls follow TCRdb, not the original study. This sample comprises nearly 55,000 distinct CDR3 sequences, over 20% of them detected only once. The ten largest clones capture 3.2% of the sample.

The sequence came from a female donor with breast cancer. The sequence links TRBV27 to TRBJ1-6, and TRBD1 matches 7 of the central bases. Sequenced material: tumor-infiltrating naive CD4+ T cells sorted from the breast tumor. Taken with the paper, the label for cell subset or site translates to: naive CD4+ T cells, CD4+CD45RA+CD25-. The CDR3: CASSLFLWGQPNSPLHF. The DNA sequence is TGTGCCAGCAGTTTATTCTTATGGGGACAGCCTAATTCACCCCTCCACTTT.